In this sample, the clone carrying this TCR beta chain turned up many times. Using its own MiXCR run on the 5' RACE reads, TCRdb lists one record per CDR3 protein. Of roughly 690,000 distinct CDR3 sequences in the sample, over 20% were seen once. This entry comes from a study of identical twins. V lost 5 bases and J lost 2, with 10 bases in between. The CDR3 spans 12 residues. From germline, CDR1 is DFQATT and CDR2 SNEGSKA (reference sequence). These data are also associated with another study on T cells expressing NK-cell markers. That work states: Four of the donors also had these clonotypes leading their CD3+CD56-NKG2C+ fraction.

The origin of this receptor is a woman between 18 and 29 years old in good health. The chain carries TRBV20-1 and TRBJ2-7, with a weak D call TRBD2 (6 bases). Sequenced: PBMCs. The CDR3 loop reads CSAGGNPYEQYF. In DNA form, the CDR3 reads TGCAGTGCTGGAGGGAATCCCTACGAGCAGTACTTC.